The 11 T cell receptor beta chains reported below all come from one sample, sequenced in a study of blood T cell repertoires in COVID-19. Sequenced by immunoSEQ multiplex PCR; TCRdb stores in-frame clones only, minus some. The table lists around 140,000 clones, over 70% of them singletons. Sequencing was carried out using peripheral blood. These receptors all come from a man in his fifties or sixties with active COVID-19.

This chain uses TRBV11-2 with TRBJ2-7; D gene ambiguous. This CDR3 is 14 amino acids long. Germline V gene lookup returns CDR1 SGHAT and CDR2 FQNNGV. V was shortened by 1 base and J by 1 base, with 8 bases between the two germline ends. Written as DNA, the CDR3 is TGTGCCAGCAGCTTAGGATACAGTTCCTACGAGCAGTACTTC. It yields the protein CASSLGYSSYEQYF.

The CDR3 DNA reads TGTGCCACCAGCAGGGACAGGAACTATGGCTACACCTTC. Protein product: CATSRDRNYGYTF. The chain combines TRBV15 with TRBJ1-2; 7 nucleotides match TRBD1. This CDR3 is 13 amino acids long. Germline lookup yields CDR1 LNHNV and CDR2 YYDKDF (reference sequence). Germline trimming cut 3 bases from V and 2 bases from J; bases unmatched to any gene: 0.

In DNA form, the CDR3 reads TGTGCCAGCAGCCTGGGACAGGGGGTTAGAGGCTACACCTTC. It is translated as CASSLGQGVRGYTF. The chain links TRBV5-6 to TRBJ1-2, with TRBD1 matching over 11 bases. The ends lost 4 bases at V and 8 bases at J; junction bases unmatched: 7. CDR3 length equals 14 residues. Germline V gene lookup returns CDR1 SGHDT and CDR2 YYEEEE.

The chain carries TRBV11-2 and TRBJ2-7; 7 bases match TRBD2. J was trimmed by 1 base and V by 3 bases; bases with no gene match: 6. The germline CDR1 and CDR2 sequences are SGHAT and FQNNGV. The length of the CDR3 is 15 residues. In DNA form, the CDR3 reads TGTGCCAGCAGCTTGAAACTAGCGACATCCTACGAGCAGTACTTC. This encodes CASSLKLATSYEQYF.

The rearrangement links TRBV5-1 to TRBJ2-1; TRBD2 might be the D (7 bases). Germline V lookup: CDR1 SGHRS, CDR2 YFSETQ. The CDR3 length is 14 residues. The V end lost 6 bases, the J end lost 4 bases, and 14 bases lay between the germline ends. Here the CDR3 DNA reads TGCGCCAGCAAGGAGGGGGGGAGTTACAATGAGCAGTTCTTC. This codes for CASKEGGSYNEQFF.

The J gene is TRBJ2-2, the V gene TRBV18, with a weak D call TRBD2 (6 bases). Trimming pared 1 base from V and 1 base from J, leaving 10 bases between. CDR1 is KGHSH and CDR2 is LQKENI in the germline V gene. CDR3 size: 16 residues. CDR3 amino acids: CASSPLQGGNTGELFF. CDR3 DNA: TGTGCCAGCTCACCACTTCAGGGAGGGAACACCGGGGAGCTGTTTTTT. Full variable domain (rest looked up from reference TRBV18 and TRBJ2-2): NAGVMQNPRHLVRRRGQEARLRCSPMKGHSHVYWYRQLPEEGLKFMVYLQKENIIDESGMPKERFSAEFPKEGPSILRIQQVVRGDSAAYFCASSPLQGGNTGELFFGEGSRLTVL.

This clone occurred once. The chain's CDR3 is CASSQRGGISSYEQYF. CDR3 DNA sequence: TGCGCCAGCAGCCAAAGGGGAGGGATTAGTTCCTACGAGCAGTACTTC. V is TRBV4-1 and J is TRBJ2-7; 7 positions match TRBD2. The length of the CDR3 is 16 residues. The germline V gene has CDR1 MGHRA and CDR2 YSYEKL. The V segment lost 2 bases and the J segment 1 base; nucleotides outside the gene matches: 8.

This sequence joins TRBV5-1 and TRBJ1-4, with D uncertain. The CDR3 is 15 residues long. CDR1 and CDR2 (germline): SGHRS, YFSETQ. V lost 5 bases to trimming and J lost 3 bases, with 14 bases between them. The CDR3 DNA is TGCGCCAGCAGTTCCGGGGAAATAGCTAATGAAAAACTGTTTTTT. Its translation is CASSSGEIANEKLFF.

This sequence joins TRBV2 and TRBJ2-6, with D possibly being TRBD1 (6 bases). Trimming shortened V by 5 bases and J by 2 bases, and 10 bases separated the two germline ends. The germline V gene encodes CDR1 SNHLY and CDR2 FYNNEI. This CDR3 has 15 amino acids. Here the CDR3 reads CASSYQGPGANVLTF. CDR3 nucleotides: TGTGCCAGCAGTTACCAGGGGCCTGGGGCCAACGTCCTGACTTTC.

The chain is built from TRBV4-2 and TRBJ2-1, with 7 bases that match TRBD2. There are 16 residues in the CDR3. With V trimmed by 3 bases and J by 0 bases, 5 bases remained unmatched. Germline V lookup: CDR1 LGHNA, CDR2 YNFKEQ. CDR3 in amino acids: CASSHSTGGSYNEQFF. Here the CDR3 DNA reads TGTGCCAGCAGCCACTCTACGGGGGGCTCCTACAATGAGCAGTTCTTC.

The chain employs TRBV12-3 or TRBV12-4 and TRBJ2-2; D remains ambiguous. V was trimmed by 7 bases and J by 3 bases, leaving 6 bases between them. The CDR3 contains 12 residues. CDR3 sequence (DNA): TGTGCCAGCAACACCCACACCGGGGAGCTGTTTTTT. As protein: CASNTHTGELFF.